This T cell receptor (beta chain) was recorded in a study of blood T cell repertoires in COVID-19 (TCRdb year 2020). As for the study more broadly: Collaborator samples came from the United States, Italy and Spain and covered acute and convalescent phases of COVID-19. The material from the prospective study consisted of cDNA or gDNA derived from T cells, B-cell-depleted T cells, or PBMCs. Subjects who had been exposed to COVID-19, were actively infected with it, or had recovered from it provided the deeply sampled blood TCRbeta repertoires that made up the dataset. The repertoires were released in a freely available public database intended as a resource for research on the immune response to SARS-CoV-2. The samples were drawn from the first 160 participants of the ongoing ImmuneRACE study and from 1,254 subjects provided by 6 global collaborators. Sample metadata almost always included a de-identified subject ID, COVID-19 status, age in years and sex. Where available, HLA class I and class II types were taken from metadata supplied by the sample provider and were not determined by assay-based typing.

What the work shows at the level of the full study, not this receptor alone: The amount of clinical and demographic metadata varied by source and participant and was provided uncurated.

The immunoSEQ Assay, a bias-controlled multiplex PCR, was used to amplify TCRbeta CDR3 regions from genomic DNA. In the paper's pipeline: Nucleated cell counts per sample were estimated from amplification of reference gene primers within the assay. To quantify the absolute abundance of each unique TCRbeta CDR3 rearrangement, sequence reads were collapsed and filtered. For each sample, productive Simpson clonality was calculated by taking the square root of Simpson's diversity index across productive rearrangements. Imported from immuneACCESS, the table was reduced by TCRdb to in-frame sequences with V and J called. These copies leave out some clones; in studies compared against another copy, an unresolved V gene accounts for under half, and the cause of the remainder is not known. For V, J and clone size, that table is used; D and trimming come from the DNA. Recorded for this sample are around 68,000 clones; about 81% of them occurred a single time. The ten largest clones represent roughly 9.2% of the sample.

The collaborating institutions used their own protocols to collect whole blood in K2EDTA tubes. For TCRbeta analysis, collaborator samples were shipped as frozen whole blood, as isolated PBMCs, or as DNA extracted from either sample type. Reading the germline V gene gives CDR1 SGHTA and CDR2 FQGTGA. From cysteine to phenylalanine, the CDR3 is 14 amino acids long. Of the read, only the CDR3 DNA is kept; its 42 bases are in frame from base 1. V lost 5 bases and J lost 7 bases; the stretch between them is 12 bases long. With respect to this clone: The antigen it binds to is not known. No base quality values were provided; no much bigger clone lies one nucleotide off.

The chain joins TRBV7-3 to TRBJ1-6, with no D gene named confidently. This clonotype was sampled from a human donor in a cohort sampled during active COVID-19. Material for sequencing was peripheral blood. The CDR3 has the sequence CASSEGLGNSPLHF. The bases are TGTGCCAGCAGCGAAGGTTTGGGCAATTCACCCCTCCACTTT.